Following are 29 T cell receptor beta chains from one sample sequenced in a study of OX40 agonist ivuxolimab in advanced cancers. Method: immunoSEQ multiplex PCR; TCRdb's copy keeps in-frame clones and lacks some. The repertoire holds 77,000 or so clones, with more than 80% as singletons. The starting material was CD4+ or CD8+ T cells sorted from blood, obtained in a trial of the OX40 agonist ivuxolimab. These receptors were collected from an adult with an advanced solid tumor such as melanoma, head and neck, liver or kidney cancer.

This rearrangement joins TRBV18 to TRBJ2-1, with D uncertain. This CDR3 comprises 18 residues. From germline, CDR1 is KGHSH and CDR2 LQKENI. V was shortened by 0 bases and J by 4 bases, with 19 bases between the two germline ends. This CDR3 is CASSPPMFGDGAYNEQFF. CDR3 DNA sequence: TGTGCCAGCTCACCACCGATGTTTGGTGACGGAGCGTACAATGAGCAGTTCTTC.

This chain uses TRBV19 with TRBJ1-5; D uncertain. V gave up 0 bases and J gave up 4 bases, with 16 bases separating them. CDR1 is LNHDA and CDR2 is SQIVND in the germline V gene (reference sequence). The CDR3 has 17 residues. CDR3 sequence reads: CASSIDLGGLQNQPQHF. CDR3 DNA: TGTGCCAGTAGTATAGATTTGGGCGGACTCCAGAATCAGCCCCAGCATTTT.

V is TRBV5-1 and J is TRBJ1-2, with TRBD1 identical over 12 bases. Trimming cost V 4 bases and J 3 bases; bases outside gene matches: 4. Germline V CDR1 and CDR2: SGHRS, YFSETQ. CDR3 length equals 15 residues. CDR3 sequence reads: CASSRGTGGYYGYTF. For the CDR3, the DNA is TGCGCCAGCAGCCGAGGGACAGGGGGCTACTATGGCTACACCTTC.

The J gene is TRBJ1-2, the V gene TRBV27; D may be TRBD1 (6 bases). CDR1 is MNHEY and CDR2 is SMNVEV in the germline V gene (reference sequence). The CDR3 is 16 amino acids. V lost 4 bases and J lost 0, with 15 bases in between. CDR3 protein: CASSSGDLRANYGYTF. The CDR3 bases are TGTGCCAGCAGTTCAGGGGACCTACGGGCTAACTATGGCTACACCTTC.

The rearrangement uses TRBV19 and TRBJ2-6; weak D call: TRBD1 (5 bases). The germline V gene has CDR1 LNHDA and CDR2 SQIVND (reference sequence). CDR3 length: 18 amino acids. Trimming left V 2 bases short and J 0 bases short, with 14 bases between. CDR3 nucleotide sequence: TGTGCCAGTAGTATAAGAGACAGAACTCGCTCTGGGGCCAACGTCCTGACTTTC. As protein: CASSIRDRTRSGANVLTF.

The genes are TRBV5-1 and TRBJ1-4, with TRBD1 as a possible D gene (6 bases). The V gene lost 5 bases and the J gene lost 4 bases, with 9 bases spanning the gap. Germline CDR1 reads SGHRS; CDR2 reads YFSETQ. This CDR3 contains 13 residues. CDR3 nucleotide sequence: TGCGCCAGCAGAAGACAGGTTAATGAAAAACTGTTTTTT. Translated: CASRRQVNEKLFF. The whole variable domain, filled in from reference TRBV5-1 and TRBJ1-4, reads KAGVTQTPRYLIKTRGQQVTLSCSPISGHRSVSWYQQTPGQGLQFLFEYFSETQRNKGNFPGRFSGRQFSNSRSEMNVSTLELGDSALYLCASRRQVNEKLFFGSGTQLSVL.

This clone has a single count. V gene TRBV19 combines with J gene TRBJ1-6; no clear D. Trimming took 2 bases from V and 8 from J, leaving 16 bases between them. Germline CDR1 is LNHDA and CDR2 is SQIVND (reference sequence). The CDR3 contains 16 residues. The CDR3, as DNA: TGTGCCAGTAGTATAAAACTGGCTGCGGACTATTCACCCCTCCACTTT. This sequence encodes CASSIKLAADYSPLHF. The whole variable domain, filled in from reference TRBV19 and TRBJ1-6, reads DGGITQSPKYLFRKEGQNVTLSCEQNLNHDAMYWYRQDPGQGLRLIYYSQIVNDFQKGDIAEGYSVSREKKESFPLTVTSAQKNPTAFYLCASSIKLAADYSPLHFGNGTRLTVT.

The rearrangement links TRBV6-1 to TRBJ1-1, with D tentatively TRBD1 (6 bases). The germline V and J ends were trimmed by 7 bases and 3 bases, with 15 bases remaining between them. Germline V gives CDR1 MNHNS, CDR2 SASEGT. This CDR3 has 14 amino acids. CDR3 protein: CASKPRQAYTEAFF. CDR3 DNA: TGTGCCAGCAAGCCTAGACAGGCCTACACTGAAGCTTTCTTT.

This rearrangement joins TRBV7-2 to TRBJ2-3; D possibly matches TRBD1 or TRBD2 (5 bases each). The CDR3 is made up of 14 amino acids. The germline CDR1 and CDR2 sequences are SGHTA and FQGNSA. The V end was cut by 0 bases, the J end by 4 bases, with 8 bases between. For the CDR3, the DNA is TGTGCCAGCAGCTTAGCGCCGGGACCAGATACGCAGTATTTT. Translating it yields CASSLAPGPDTQYF.

This rearrangement joins TRBV7-9 to TRBJ1-1, with D unresolved. The germline V gene encodes CDR1 SEHNR and CDR2 FQNEAQ (reference sequence). This CDR3 has 13 residues. V gave up 1 base and J gave up 12 bases, with 15 bases separating them. As DNA, the CDR3 is TGTGCCAGCAGCTTAGAGACGGGGAGATCTCCTTTCTTT. This translates into CASSLETGRSPFF.

The chain uses TRBV6-5 and TRBJ2-7, with 8 positions matching TRBD1. Germline loops: CDR1 MNHEY, CDR2 SVGAGI. J gave up 10 bases and V 4 bases, and 6 bases lay outside the gene matches. There are 12 residues in the CDR3. The CDR3 DNA sequence: TGTGCCAGCAGTTTCGACAGGGGAAGTCAGTACTTC. Amino acids: CASSFDRGSQYF.

The rearrangement uses TRBV5-4 and TRBJ2-5; either TRBD1 or TRBD2 may supply D (5 bases each). V was cut by 0 bases and J by 4 bases, with 13 bases left in between. CDR1 SGHNT and CDR2 YYREEE come from the germline V gene (reference sequence). The CDR3 length is 15 residues. CDR3 DNA: TGTGCCAGCAGCTTGGCCCAGGGAGAGGTAGAGACCCAGTACTTC. It translates to CASSLAQGEVETQYF.

The V call is TRBV7-2, the J call TRBJ2-1; 8 bases line up with TRBD2. CDR3 length: 15 residues. Trimming removed 5 bases from V and 4 bases from J; junction bases left unmatched: 7. Germline loops: CDR1 SGHTA, CDR2 FQGNSA. The CDR3 here is CASSIIAGFYNEQFF. The CDR3 DNA reads TGTGCCAGCAGCATTATAGCGGGGTTTTACAATGAGCAGTTCTTC.

The CDR3 DNA is TGTGCCAGCTCACTCCGGACAGGGGGTGACACCCTGTTCTTC. It encodes CASSLRTGGDTLFF. V gene TRBV18 combines with J gene TRBJ2-1; TRBD1 aligns across 10 bases. This CDR3 contains 14 residues. With 4 bases clipped from V and 15 bases from J, the junction kept 12 bases outside the gene matches. CDR1 is KGHSH, CDR2 LQKENI, per germline.

The chain couples TRBV7-2 to TRBJ2-7; 7 bases are shared with TRBD2. Germline CDR1 is SGHTA and CDR2 is FQGNSA. With V trimmed by 11 bases and J by 2 bases, 12 bases remained unmatched. There are 14 residues in the CDR3. This CDR3 reads CADSFGGTTYEQYF. The CDR3, as DNA: TGTGCCGACAGCTTCGGGGGGACCACCTACGAGCAGTACTTC.

The chain couples TRBV5-1 to TRBJ2-1; a possible D gene is TRBD1 (6 bases). There are 12 residues in the CDR3. Germline values: CDR1 SGHRS, CDR2 YFSETQ. V was pared by 5 bases and J by 7 bases, with 10 bases between. CDR3 region: CASRTGSNEQFF. In nucleotides, the CDR3 is TGCGCCAGCAGGACAGGTTCAAATGAGCAGTTCTTC. Full variable domain (remainder filled in from reference TRBV5-1 and TRBJ2-1): KAGVTQTPRYLIKTRGQQVTLSCSPISGHRSVSWYQQTPGQGLQFLFEYFSETQRNKGNFPGRFSGRQFSNSRSEMNVSTLELGDSALYLCASRTGSNEQFFGPGTRLTVL.

CDR3 bases: TGTGCCAGCAGGGGTGACAGCTACACCGGGGAGCTGTTTTTT. Its protein product is CASRGDSYTGELFF. This chain uses TRBV2 with TRBJ2-2; D is possibly TRBD1 (5 bases). V lost 6 bases and J 3 bases, leaving 11 bases between the germline ends. The CDR3 consists of 14 residues. CDR1 and CDR2 from the germline V gene are SNHLY and FYNNEI.

The chain uses TRBV4-3 and TRBJ2-7; TRBD1 might be the D (6 bases). Germline CDR1 is LGHNA and CDR2 is YSLEER. The CDR3 totals 16 residues. V lost 0 bases and J lost 0, with 12 bases in between. The CDR3 here is CASSQDQGTVSYEQYF. The CDR3, as DNA: TGCGCCAGCAGCCAAGATCAGGGGACGGTCTCCTACGAGCAGTACTTC.

The chain recombines TRBV9 with TRBJ1-4, with 7 nucleotides matching TRBD1. This CDR3 spans 13 amino acids. From germline, CDR1 is SGDLS and CDR2 YYNGEE. After removal of 4 bases from V and 7 bases from J, the junction contained 4 bases not matched to a gene. In DNA, the CDR3 is TGTGCCAGCAGCCGGGACAGTAGTGAAAAACTGTTTTTT. Residues: CASSRDSSEKLFF.

This clone was observed a single time. The genes are TRBV27 and TRBJ2-5; maybe TRBD1 (5 bases). The ends were cut back, 6 bases at V and 5 bases at J, with 13 bases in the middle. Per the germline V gene, CDR1 is MNHEY and CDR2 is SMNVEV (reference sequence). This CDR3 contains 13 residues. CDR3 in amino acids: CASRKPGRETQYF. The DNA for the CDR3 is TGTGCCAGCAGGAAGCCAGGGCGGGAGACCCAGTACTTC.

This clone showed up just once. This chain links TRBV2 with TRBJ2-5, with D perhaps given as TRBD1 or TRBD2 (5 bases each). Germline values: CDR1 SNHLY, CDR2 FYNNEI. V was clipped by 7 bases and J by 2 bases, with 14 bases between them. The CDR3 has 14 amino acids. The CDR3 bases are TGTGCCAGCAACTCGGGCAGGGAGCAAGAGACCCAGTACTTC. Its translation is CASNSGREQETQYF.

For the CDR3, the DNA is TGTGCCAGTAGAGAAAGGGAAACCTACAATGAGCAGTTCTTC. The encoded protein is CASRERETYNEQFF. The chain employs TRBV19 and TRBJ2-1; D gene ambiguous. This CDR3 spans 14 amino acids. From germline, CDR1 is LNHDA and CDR2 SQIVND (reference sequence). Deletions cut 6 bases from V and 2 bases from J, with 11 bases between.

The CDR3 loop reads CASSLRLAGDVDTQYF. For the CDR3, the DNA is TGTGCCAGCAGCTTACGACTAGCGGGAGATGTAGATACGCAGTATTTT. The gene calls are TRBV5-4 and TRBJ2-3, with 12 nucleotides matching TRBD2. Germline V gene data show CDR1 as SGHNT and CDR2 as YYREEE (reference sequence). Trimming cost V 2 bases and J 5 bases; bases outside gene matches: 6. CDR3 length equals 16 residues.

The V gene is TRBV2, the J gene TRBJ1-2; D is undetermined. Germline CDR1 is SNHLY and CDR2 is FYNNEI. The CDR3 consists of 15 residues. Trimming removed 2 bases at V and 2 bases at J, with 12 bases between. CDR3 sequence reads: CASSERKPVNYGYTF. CDR3 DNA: TGTGCCAGCAGTGAACGGAAACCCGTAAACTATGGCTACACCTTC.

The chain is built from TRBV18 and TRBJ2-4, with 11 bases matching TRBD2. Per the germline V gene, CDR1 is KGHSH and CDR2 is LQKENI. Trimming at V came to 4 bases and at J to 6 bases, leaving 5 bases not matched to a gene. The CDR3 covers 15 residues. The CDR3 bases are TGTGCCAGCTCACTCGCCGGGACTAGCGGAAACATTCAGTACTTC. Translating gives CASSLAGTSGNIQYF. The full variable domain, in which reference TRBV18 and TRBJ2-4 provide the parts outside the CDR3, is NAGVMQNPRHLVRRRGQEARLRCSPMKGHSHVYWYRQLPEEGLKFMVYLQKENIIDESGMPKERFSAEFPKEGPSILRIQQVVRGDSAAYFCASSLAGTSGNIQYFGAGTRLSVL.

The V and J genes are TRBV10-3 and TRBJ2-5; 14 bases line up with TRBD2. Per the germline V gene, CDR1 is ENHRY and CDR2 is SYGVKD. The CDR3 runs to 15 residues. V trimming: 4 bases; J trimming: 5 bases; junction bases outside the gene matches: 3. The CDR3 sequence: CAISGGTSGGETQYF. The CDR3 DNA reads as TGTGCCATCAGTGGGGGGACTAGCGGGGGCGAGACCCAGTACTTC.

This sequence joins TRBV7-8 and TRBJ1-5; no definite D call. Germline V gene data show CDR1 as SGHVS and CDR2 as FQNEAQ. CDR3 length equals 14 residues. The V end was cut by 0 bases, the J end by 1 base, with 4 bases between. The CDR3 reads CASSLAVSNQPQHF. The CDR3 DNA follows: TGTGCCAGCAGCTTAGCAGTAAGCAATCAGCCCCAGCATTTT.

The chain employs TRBV20-1 and TRBJ2-7; unclear D gene. The CDR3 consists of 11 residues. Trimming took 5 bases from V and 6 from J, leaving 11 bases between them. Germline CDR1 reads DFQATT; CDR2 reads SNEGSKA (reference sequence). CDR3 sequence (DNA): TGCAGTGCTTATAAGGGCCTCGAGCAGTACTTC. Protein sequence: CSAYKGLEQYF.

The chain employs TRBV7-8 and TRBJ2-2; TRBD1 or TRBD2 may be the D gene (5 bases each). Trimming pared 5 bases from V and 0 bases from J, leaving 13 bases between. Germline V gene sequence: CDR1 SGHVS, CDR2 FQNEAQ. The CDR3 has 16 amino acids. The CDR3 reads CASSPGTYANTGELFF. As DNA, the CDR3 is TGTGCCAGCAGCCCCGGGACGTACGCGAACACCGGGGAGCTGTTTTTT.